The rows below give T cell receptor beta chains drawn from one sample of a study of beta chain features in type 1 diabetes. Some clones are missing from TCRdb's copy, which holds only in-frame ones; the method was immunoSEQ multiplex PCR. This sample carries 120,000 or so clones, 15% to 20% of them seen once, and the ten largest clones take around 2.6%. The sequencing sample was made of central memory CD4+ T cells from blood. Source of these receptors: a man aged 18 to 30 with type 1 diabetes. Both conserved end residues are part of each CDR3. D genes are given only for firm matches. Only part of the rows carry a size: once, few, many, or a class if the clone is expanded.

V	size	J	D	length	CDR3	DNA
TRBV19	few	TRBJ2-5	-	12	CASSISGETQYF	TGTGCCAGTAGTATTTCAGGAGAGACCCAGTACTTC
TRBV7-3	-	TRBJ2-1	TRBD2	14	CASSPSGGNNEQFF	TGTGCCAGCAGCCCTTCGGGGGGTAACAATGAGCAGTTCTTC
TRBV11-1	-	TRBJ2-3	-	12	CASSSYTDTQYF	TGTGCCAGCAGCTCCTACACAGATACGCAGTATTTT
TRBV20-1	-	TRBJ2-7	-	10	CSAKAGEQYF	TGCAGTGCTAAGGCCGGCGAGCAGTACTTC
TRBV5-4	-	TRBJ2-3	TRBD2	15	CASSPPGTSGRAEYF	TGTGCCAGCAGCCCACCCGGGACTAGCGGGAGGGCCGAGTATTTT
TRBV7-2	-	TRBJ2-2	-	14	CASSPRRNTGELFF	TGTGCCAGCAGCCCCCGACGGAACACCGGGGAGCTGTTTTTT
TRBV6-1	-	TRBJ2-5	-	14	CASSEIGKQETQYF	TGTGCCAGCAGTGAAATTGGTAAACAAGAGACCCAGTACTTC
TRBV4-3	-	TRBJ2-5	-	14	CASSQGRQQETQYF	TGCGCCAGCAGCCAAGGTCGACAGCAAGAGACCCAGTACTTC
TRBV5-1	few	TRBJ2-5	-	15	CASSLAGSGQETQYF	TGCGCCAGCAGCTTGGCCGGAAGCGGCCAAGAGACCCAGTACTTC
TRBV5-1	few	TRBJ2-7	-	14	CASSSSTVTYEQYF	TGCGCCAGCAGCTCATCGACGGTAACCTACGAGCAGTACTTC
TRBV10-3	-	TRBJ1-3	-	13	CAIRSGSGNTIYF	TGTGCCATCAGGAGCGGCTCTGGAAACACCATATATTTT
TRBV19	few	TRBJ2-7	-	14	CASSFRDKSYEQYF	TGTGCCAGTAGTTTCCGGGACAAATCCTACGAGCAGTACTTC
TRBV19	few	TRBJ2-2	-	14	CASSIALNTGELFF	TGTGCCAGTAGTATTGCACTAAACACCGGGGAGCTGTTTTTT
TRBV5-4	-	TRBJ2-1	TRBD2	16	CASSLLSASGYNEQFF	TGTGCCAGCAGCTTGTTATCGGCTAGCGGGTACAATGAGCAGTTCTTC
TRBV5-1	-	TRBJ2-1	TRBD2	15	CASSAGLAGGNEQFF	TGCGCCAGCAGCGCTGGACTAGCGGGAGGGAATGAGCAGTTCTTC
TRBV7-2	-	TRBJ1-1	-	16	CASSSQPQAMNTEAFF	TGTGCCAGCAGCTCACAGCCACAGGCCATGAACACTGAAGCTTTCTTT
TRBV19	-	TRBJ1-1	-	13	CASLREGETEAFF	TGTGCCAGTTTGAGGGAAGGGGAAACTGAAGCTTTCTTT
TRBV7-2	few	TRBJ2-2	TRBD2	14	CASSPGLTTGELFF	TGTGCCAGCTCCCCGGGACTAACGACCGGGGAGCTGTTTTTT
TRBV11-3	few	TRBJ2-7	-	13	CASSLSNSYEQYF	TGTGCCAGCAGCTTATCTAACTCCTACGAGCAGTACTTC
TRBV27	-	TRBJ2-3	-	12	CATESSTDTQYF	TGTGCCACTGAGAGTTCCACAGATACGCAGTATTTT
TRBV15	-	TRBJ2-5	TRBD2	13	CATSRGLAVAQYF	TGTGCCACCAGCAGAGGACTAGCGGTAGCCCAGTACTTC
TRBV14	many	TRBJ1-6	TRBD1	15	CASSLGQGGDSPLHF	TGTGCCAGCAGCCTAGGACAGGGAGGGGATTCACCCCTCCACTTT
TRBV7-9	few	TRBJ1-1	-	14	CASSPQGGSTEAFF	TGTGCCAGCAGCCCCCAGGGCGGTAGCACTGAAGCTTTCTTT
TRBV30	-	TRBJ2-6	-	17	CAWSVPPLGSGANVLTF	TGTGCCTGGAGTGTACCCCCTCTTGGCTCTGGGGCCAACGTCCTGACTTTC
TRBV10-3	-	TRBJ1-2	-	12	CAISESGNGYTF	TGTGCCATCAGTGAGTCAGGGAATGGCTACACCTTC
TRBV25-1	-	TRBJ2-5	-	14	CASRGWAQGETQYF	TGTGCCAGCAGGGGGTGGGCCCAAGGGGAGACCCAGTACTTC
TRBV7-3	-	TRBJ1-4	-	13	CASSAGRGEKLFF	TGTGCCAGCAGCGCGGGGAGGGGTGAAAAACTGTTTTTT
TRBV7-2	-	TRBJ1-6	-	14	CASSLTDRRSPLHF	TGTGCCAGCAGCTTAACTGACAGAAGATCACCCCTCCACTTT
TRBV29-1	few	TRBJ2-3	-	14	CSVAGQDNTDTQYF	TGCAGCGTCGCGGGGCAGGATAACACAGATACGCAGTATTTT
TRBV6-1	few	TRBJ2-7	-	14	CASTPVVSGDEQYF	TGTGCCAGCACCCCAGTGGTTAGCGGCGACGAGCAGTACTTC
TRBV25-1	few	TRBJ2-2	-	16	CASSALPGRWAGELFF	TGTGCCAGCAGTGCCCTGCCTGGCCGTTGGGCCGGGGAGCTGTTTTTT
TRBV13	many	TRBJ2-1	-	11	CASSLRHEQFF	TGTGCCAGCAGCTTACGGCATGAGCAGTTCTTC
TRBV29-1	many	TRBJ1-4	TRBD1	16	CSVEDGGTGGYEKLFF	TGCAGCGTTGAAGATGGCGGGACAGGGGGCTATGAAAAACTGTTTTTT
TRBV30	few	TRBJ2-5	-	13	CAWSSGPQETQYF	TGTGCCTGGAGTTCGGGACCTCAAGAGACCCAGTACTTC
TRBV7-8	-	TRBJ1-1	-	13	CASSVQGNTEAFF	TGTGCCAGCAGCGTACAGGGGAACACTGAAGCTTTCTTT
TRBV20-1	-	TRBJ1-2	-	11	CSYQGNYGYTF	TGCAGTTACCAGGGGAACTATGGCTACACCTTC
TRBV29-1	-	TRBJ2-7	TRBD1	12	CSARARGLWQYF	TGCAGCGCCCGGGCCAGGGGGTTATGGCAGTACTTC
TRBV14	-	TRBJ2-1	TRBD2	16	CASSQAGLAGYNEQFF	TGTGCCAGCAGCCAAGCTGGGCTAGCGGGGTACAATGAGCAGTTCTTC
TRBV30	-	TRBJ1-5	-	13	CAWGDKGYQPQHF	TGTGCCTGGGGGGACAAAGGTTATCAGCCCCAGCATTTT
TRBV5-4	-	TRBJ1-2	-	12	CASSQQGYGYTF	TGTGCCAGCAGCCAGCAAGGGTATGGCTACACCTTC
TRBV11-2	few	TRBJ2-3	-	15	CASSLTWGSTDTQYF	TGTGCCAGCAGCTTAACCTGGGGTAGCACAGATACGCAGTATTTT
TRBV9	few	TRBJ1-5	-	14	CASSVSDGNQPQHF	TGTGCCAGCAGCGTAAGCGACGGAAATCAGCCCCAGCATTTT
TRBV29-1	-	TRBJ2-1	TRBD1	15	CSVGTGGPSGNEQFF	TGCAGCGTAGGGACAGGGGGCCCCTCTGGGAATGAGCAGTTCTTC
TRBV6-5	few	TRBJ2-7	-	14	CASKRDTNPYEQYF	TGTGCCAGCAAACGGGACACCAACCCCTACGAGCAGTACTTC
TRBV14	-	TRBJ1-2	-	12	CASSQISGGYTF	TGTGCCAGCAGCCAGATTTCGGGTGGCTACACCTTC
TRBV7-2	-	TRBJ2-7	TRBD1	15	CASSLGQGFAYEQYF	TGTGCCAGCAGCTTAGGACAGGGGTTCGCCTACGAGCAGTACTTC
TRBV5-1	many	TRBJ1-1	-	13	CASSLEVNTEAFF	TGCGCCAGCAGCTTGGAAGTCAACACTGAAGCTTTCTTT
TRBV2	-	TRBJ1-4	-	14	CASSEGRGGEKLFF	TGTGCCAGCAGTGAGGGCAGGGGTGGCGAAAAACTGTTTTTT
TRBV4-3	-	TRBJ1-3	-	17	CASSRGILIDSGNTIYF	TGCGCCAGCAGCCGAGGGATCCTAATCGACTCTGGAAACACCATATATTTT
TRBV4-3	few	TRBJ2-2	-	15	CASSQEAMDTGELFF	TGCGCCAGCAGCCAAGAAGCAATGGACACCGGGGAGCTGTTTTTT
TRBV28	-	TRBJ2-7	-	17	CASSKGDGGSSSYEQYF	TGTGCCAGCAGTAAGGGGGATGGGGGCAGTAGCTCCTACGAGCAGTACTTC
TRBV30	few	TRBJ1-1	TRBD1	13	CAWSTGGNPEAFF	TGTGCCTGGAGCACAGGGGGCAACCCTGAAGCTTTCTTT